The rows below give T cell receptor beta chains drawn from one sample of a study of low-dose radiotherapy and immunotherapy resistance in tumors. TCRdb re-called the reads with MiXCR, one entry per CDR3 protein. The sample shows more than 85,000 distinct CDR3 sequences, under 9.5% of them seen only once. Material: PBMCs, obtained before treatment. The origin of the receptors is a male donor with prostate cancer. CDR3s include the opening cysteine and the closing phenylalanine or tryptophan. D genes are given only for firm matches. Size is stated for part of the rows, as once, few or many counts, or as a class when the clone is expanded.

many	TRBJ2-7	TRBV20-1	NA	TGCAGTGCTAGAGATCTAGGGATCCTCTACGAGCAGTACTTC	CSARDLGILYEQYF
many	TRBJ2-7	TRBV3-1	TRBD1	TGTGCCAGCAGCCCTTGGGACAGGGATACCTACGAGCAGTACTTC	CASSPWDRDTYEQYF
many	TRBJ1-3	TRBV5-5	NA	TGTGCCAGCAGCTTGGTGTCAGGGACGAACACCATATATTTT	CASSLVSGTNTIYF
many	TRBJ2-1	TRBV28	TRBD2	TGTGCCAGCAGTTTAACGACTAGCGGGAGTTTTAATGAGCAGTTCTTC	CASSLTTSGSFNEQFF
many	TRBJ2-5	TRBV14	NA	TGTGCCAGCAGCGTAGGCGGAGGTGAAGAGACCCAGTACTTC	CASSVGGGEETQYF
many	TRBJ2-3	TRBV4-3	TRBD2	TGCGCCAGCAGTCAAAGCAGGACTAGCGGCAGCGATACGCAGTATTTT	CASSQSRTSGSDTQYF
many	TRBJ2-7	TRBV7-9	TRBD2	TGTGCCAGCAGCTTAGGACTAGCGGGGTTTTACGAGCAGTACTTC	CASSLGLAGFYEQYF
many	TRBJ1-6	TRBV19	TRBD1	TGTGCCAGTAGTCGCGACTCGACAGGGGTGGGTAATTCACCCCTCCACTTT	CASSRDSTGVGNSPLHF
many	TRBJ2-1	TRBV18	NA	TGTGCCAGCTCACCACCGGGGGCGGAAGAGCAGTTCTTC	CASSPPGAEEQFF
many	TRBJ2-6	TRBV7-9	NA	TGTGCCAGCAGCTTAGGCACAGGTGCCCCTGGGGCCAACGTCCTGACTTTC	CASSLGTGAPGANVLTF
many	TRBJ2-7	TRBV5-6	NA	TGTGCCAGCAGCTTGGCAGGGGTTTACGAGCAGTACTTC	CASSLAGVYEQYF
many	TRBJ2-2	TRBV4-3	NA	TGCGCCAGCAGCCATACCAGGGTAAACACCGGGGAGCTGTTTTTT	CASSHTRVNTGELFF
many	TRBJ2-3	TRBV28	NA	TGTGCCAGCAGTTTGAGGGGGGGGGGCACAGATACGCAGTATTTT	CASSLRGGGTDTQYF
many	TRBJ1-6	TRBV28	NA	TGTGCCAGCAGCAGCCACAGGGAATTGGCTTCACCCCTCCACTTT	CASSSHRELASPLHF
many	TRBJ2-4	TRBV9	NA	TGTGCCAGCAGCGTTCGCCCGACACCCTGGGACATTCAGTACTTC	CASSVRPTPWDIQYF
many	TRBJ2-3	TRBV29-1	NA	TGCAGCGTTGAGAAGTATAGCTCTTCAGATACGCAGTATTTT	CSVEKYSSSDTQYF
many	TRBJ2-5	TRBV7-3	NA	TGTGCCAGCAGCTTAAGAGGGGGAGAGACCCAGTACTTC	CASSLRGGETQYF
many	TRBJ2-3	TRBV12-3/TRBV12-4	TRBD2	TGTGCCAGCAGTAGAAGGGGACCGACTAGCAGAAACACAGATACGCAGTATTTT	CASSRRGPTSRNTDTQYF
NA	TRBJ1-4	TRBV7-8	NA	TGTGCCAGCAGCTTTGGGCCCGGGGGAAATGAAAAACTGTTTTTT	CASSFGPGGNEKLFF
many	TRBJ1-1	TRBV28	TRBD1	TGTGCCAGCACGGGCCAGGGGGCCACTGAAGCTTTCTTT	CASTGQGATEAFF
many	TRBJ2-6	TRBV28	NA	TGTGCCAGCAGTTCCGCGGGGGGGGCCAACGTCCTGACTTTC	CASSSAGGANVLTF
many	TRBJ2-2	TRBV9	TRBD2	TGTGCCAGCAGCGTAGACGGGAGGACCGGGGAGCTGTTTTTT	CASSVDGRTGELFF
few	TRBJ2-7	TRBV27	NA	TGTGCCAGCAGTTATCGGACGGACTCCTACGAGCAGTACTTC	CASSYRTDSYEQYF
NA	TRBJ2-5	TRBV20-1	TRBD1	TGCAGTGCTAGCCGACAGGGGCGCGAGACCCAGTACTTC	CSASRQGRETQYF
many	TRBJ2-1	TRBV28	NA	TGTGCCAGCAGTGGGGTCGGCAACTCTAGGAATGAGCAGTTCTTC	CASSGVGNSRNEQFF
many	TRBJ1-5	TRBV5-1	NA	TGCGCCAGCAGCTCAGGGGACAGCAATCAGCCCCAGCATTTT	CASSSGDSNQPQHF
many	TRBJ2-3	TRBV27	NA	TGTGCCAGCAGTTCCGACGGCCTGCGGGCAGATACGCAGTATTTT	CASSSDGLRADTQYF
many	TRBJ2-7	TRBV29-1	TRBD2	TGCAGCGCTGAAAGCGGGAGTACCTACGAGCAGTACTTC	CSAESGSTYEQYF
many	TRBJ1-5	TRBV19	TRBD1	TGTGCCAGTAGTATCGGGACAGCTAGTATTGGCAATCAGCCCCAGCATTTT	CASSIGTASIGNQPQHF
many	TRBJ2-5	TRBV4-1	NA	TGCGCCAGCAAACGGGATTCGGCGGTACAAGAGACCCAGTACTTC	CASKRDSAVQETQYF
NA	TRBJ1-5	TRBV6-8	NA	TGTGCCAGCAGCTCGACAGTTAATAGCAATCAGCCCCAGCATTTT	CASSSTVNSNQPQHF
many	TRBJ2-7	TRBV6-5	TRBD2	TGTGCCAGCAGTTACAGAGGGACTAACTACGAGCAGTACTTC	CASSYRGTNYEQYF
few	TRBJ2-7	TRBV28	NA	TGTGCCAGCAGTTTGTCCCTCCCGGGGAACGGGCAGTACTTC	CASSLSLPGNGQYF
many	TRBJ1-4	TRBV6-2/TRBV6-3	NA	TGTGCCAGCAGTTACTCGACGTCACACCAGGGATGGAGAGAAAAACTGTTTTTT	CASSYSTSHQGWREKLFF
many	TRBJ2-1	TRBV28	NA	TGTGCCAGCAAGGACGATTCGTACAATGAGCAGTTCTTC	CASKDDSYNEQFF
many	TRBJ2-1	TRBV14	TRBD2	TGTGCCAGCAGCCATGCGGGAGGCTCCTACAATGAGCAGTTCTTC	CASSHAGGSYNEQFF
many	TRBJ1-5	TRBV20-1	NA	TGCAGTGCCCGGACGGGTTCTCAGCCCCAGCATTTT	CSARTGSQPQHF
NA	TRBJ2-1	TRBV3-1	NA	TGTGCCAGCAGCCCAGGAGTCCCCTACAATGAGCAGTTCTTC	CASSPGVPYNEQFF
many	TRBJ2-7	TRBV7-2	NA	TGTGCCAGCAGCGACCGTTACGAGCAGTACTTC	CASSDRYEQYF
many	TRBJ1-2	TRBV28	TRBD1	TGTGCCAGCAGGGACCATACAGGGGGTCGGTATGGCTACACCTTC	CASRDHTGGRYGYTF